The 29 T cell receptor beta chains presented below share a single source sample, sequenced in a study of T cell repertoires in cytomegalovirus infection. TCRdb itself ran the reads through MiXCR, one entry per CDR3 protein. The table shows around 180,000 distinct CDR3 sequences, with approximately 19% occurring only once. Sequences were obtained from PBMCs. The source is a human donor in good health (CMV status not recorded). Some clones in this sample may be carry-over from other donors' samples.

This rearrangement joins TRBV19 to TRBJ1-1; D ambiguous. This CDR3 is built from 12 residues. The V and J ends lost 8 bases and 1 base respectively, with 8 bases between them. Looked up from germline, CDR1 is LNHDA and CDR2 is SQIVND (reference sequence). The CDR3 DNA sequence: TGTGCCAGTCGACCGTCGAACACTGAAGCTTTCTTT. Encoded protein: CASRPSNTEAFF.

This clonotype was counted a few times. The V call is TRBV11-3, the J call TRBJ2-1; D could derive from TRBD1 or TRBD2 (5 bases each). CDR3 length equals 14 residues. CDR1 and CDR2 from the germline V gene are SGHNT and YENEEA. Trimming removed 6 bases from V and 5 bases from J, with 14 bases in between. The CDR3 DNA reads TGTGCCAGCAGGCCCCGGGGCGCACACAATGAGCAGTTCTTC. It specifies CASRPRGAHNEQFF.

This clonotype was counted a few times. This chain links TRBV6-5 with TRBJ2-1, with 12 bases aligning to TRBD2. This CDR3 comprises 16 residues. V trimming: 4 bases; J trimming: 2 bases; junction bases outside the gene matches: 3. CDR1 and CDR2 from the germline V gene are MNHEY and SVGAGI. The CDR3 here is CASSSSGRGAYNEQFF. DNA for the CDR3: TGTGCCAGCAGTTCTAGCGGGAGGGGTGCCTACAATGAGCAGTTCTTC.

The chain combines TRBV12-3 or TRBV12-4 with TRBJ1-5, with D perhaps matching TRBD1 (6 bases). CDR3 length: 14 amino acids. V was cut by 11 bases and J by 1 base, with 15 bases left in between. The CDR3 loop is CASVGGGSNQPQHF. CDR3 nucleotides: TGTGCCTCCGTGGGAGGGGGAAGCAATCAGCCCCAGCATTTT.

The rearrangement uses TRBV6-1 and TRBJ1-6, with no clear D. Trimming cost V 6 bases and J 5 bases, with 8 bases left between them. The germline gives CDR1 MNHNS, CDR2 SASEGT. This CDR3 spans 13 amino acids. CDR3 coding DNA: TGTGCCAGCAGCCCGGTGAATAATTCACCCCTCCACTTT. It codes for CASSPVNNSPLHF.

The CDR3 bases are TGTGCCAGCAGTCTCAGGGATTTATCCTACAATGAGCAGTTCTTC. Translated, it gives CASSLRDLSYNEQFF. The rearrangement uses TRBV27 and TRBJ2-1, with TRBD1 as a possible D gene (5 bases). CDR3 size: 15 residues. The germline V gene has CDR1 MNHEY and CDR2 SMNVEV (reference sequence). V was trimmed by 5 bases and J by 1 base, leaving 12 bases between them.

The rearrangement uses TRBV7-9 and TRBJ1-2; possible D gene TRBD1, 5 bases. The V gene's germline CDR1 is SEHNR and CDR2 FQNEAQ (reference sequence). This CDR3 is built from 14 residues. Trimming pared 1 base from V and 3 bases from J, leaving 9 bases between. This CDR3 reads CASSLVGTDYGYTF. The CDR3 DNA follows: TGTGCCAGCAGCTTAGTAGGGACGGACTATGGCTACACCTTC.

V and J are TRBV11-3 and TRBJ2-5; D gene unclear. In germline, CDR1 is SGHNT, CDR2 YENEEA. The CDR3 consists of 15 residues. V was pared by 4 bases and J by 0 bases, with 12 bases between. This CDR3 reads CASSSPAIYQETQYF. CDR3 DNA sequence: TGTGCCAGCAGCTCACCGGCCATTTACCAAGAGACCCAGTACTTC.

The V and J genes are TRBV19 and TRBJ1-2; D is ambiguous. The CDR3 runs to 14 residues. The V end was cut by 4 bases, the J end by 4 bases, with 13 bases between. Germline V gives CDR1 LNHDA, CDR2 SQIVND (reference sequence). CDR3 loop: CASSTQRWPYGYTF. The CDR3 DNA reads as TGTGCCAGTAGTACTCAACGTTGGCCCTATGGCTACACCTTC.

This clonotype was recorded at least ten times. The chain couples TRBV27 to TRBJ2-7; no reliable D call. The CDR3 is 12 residues long. CDR1 is MNHEY and CDR2 is SMNVEV in the germline V gene (reference sequence). The V and J ends lost 4 bases and 6 bases respectively, with 10 bases between them. CDR3 sequence reads: CASSSHSLEQYF. CDR3 DNA: TGTGCCAGCAGTTCCCACTCTCTCGAGCAGTACTTC.

This clonotype appeared many times. V is TRBV7-2 and J is TRBJ2-3; the D is unclear. Germline CDR1 and CDR2: SGHTA and FQGNSA. The CDR3 is 12 amino acids. V was shortened by 1 base and J by 9 bases, with 8 bases between the two germline ends. CDR3 DNA: TGTGCCAGCAGCTTAGGAGGAAACACGCAGTATTTT. Amino acids: CASSLGGNTQYF. Filled out from reference TRBV7-2 and TRBJ2-3, the complete variable domain reads GAGVSQSPSNKVTEKGKDVELRCDPISGHTALYWYRQSLGQGLEFLIYFQGNSAPDKSGLPSDRFSAERTGGSVSTLTIQRTQQEDSAVYLCASSLGGNTQYFGPGTRLTVL.

The chain has TRBV20-1 and TRBJ1-6, with D unclear. The CDR3 consists of 13 residues. Germline loops: CDR1 DFQATT, CDR2 SNEGSKA (reference sequence). The V end lost 4 bases, the J end lost 6 bases, and 10 bases lay between the germline ends. CDR3 sequence: CSANDRANSPLHF. The CDR3, as DNA: TGCAGTGCTAATGATAGGGCTAATTCACCCCTCCACTTT.

This clonotype was counted many times. This chain joins TRBV7-9 and TRBJ1-3, with D possibly TRBD1 on 5 matching bases. V lost 11 bases and J lost 0, with 17 bases in between. The CDR3 totals 15 residues. Germline-derived CDR1 and CDR2 are SEHNR and FQNEAQ (reference sequence). As DNA, the CDR3 is TGTGCCCTGGGGGGAGAGGGAAGCTCTGGAAACACCATATATTTT. It specifies CALGGEGSSGNTIYF.

This clonotype was detected only a few times. The chain links TRBV5-4 to TRBJ2-1; the match to TRBD2 covers 8 bases. CDR1 and CDR2 (germline): SGHNT, YYREEE (reference sequence). Trimming took 0 bases from V and 5 from J; bases not matched to a gene: 4. The CDR3 extends over 15 amino acids. CDR3 bases: TGTGCCAGCAGCTTGGTGGGTAGCGGGGACAATGAGCAGTTCTTC. This encodes CASSLVGSGDNEQFF.

This clonotype was found many times. The genes are TRBV28 and TRBJ2-7, with a weak D call TRBD1 (5 bases). The V gene's germline CDR1 is MDHEN and CDR2 SYDVKM. V lost 6 bases and J 3 bases, leaving 9 bases between the germline ends. The CDR3 loop spans 12 amino acids. CDR3 sequence: CASRPTDYEQYF. The CDR3 region has the DNA TGTGCCAGCAGGCCGACAGACTACGAGCAGTACTTC.

There are many counts of this clonotype. The V and J genes are TRBV12-3 or TRBV12-4 and TRBJ2-6; 8 bases agree with TRBD1. V shed 1 base and J 1 base; nucleotides not matched to a gene: 12. The CDR3 runs 20 residues. CDR3 in amino acids: CASSLGPARGRLSGANVLTF. The CDR3 region has the DNA TGTGCCAGCAGTTTAGGGCCCGCCAGGGGGCGATTATCTGGGGCCAACGTCCTGACTTTC.

This chain uses TRBV15 with TRBJ2-1; D gene ambiguous. V lost 0 bases and J lost 3, with 12 bases in between. Germline V gives CDR1 LNHNV, CDR2 YYDKDF (reference sequence). This CDR3 region has 16 residues. The CDR3: CATSRDRGSRYNEQFF. DNA of the CDR3: TGTGCCACCAGCAGAGACCGCGGCTCGCGCTACAATGAGCAGTTCTTC.

This clonotype was seen at least ten times. This chain joins TRBV7-2 and TRBJ2-5; 12 bases line up with TRBD2. This CDR3 spans 18 amino acids. CDR1 is SGHTA, CDR2 FQGNSA, per germline. With V trimmed by 1 base and J by 4 bases, 10 bases remained unmatched. The DNA for the CDR3 is TGTGCCAGCAGCTTAGGAGGGCTAGCGGGGGGGCTGTCAGAGACCCAGTACTTC. Translation: CASSLGGLAGGLSETQYF.

Many counts were recorded for this clonotype. This chain links TRBV12-3 or TRBV12-4 with TRBJ1-2; no clear D. The CDR3 loop spans 15 amino acids. V lost 1 base and J 0 bases, leaving 9 bases between the germline ends. The DNA of the CDR3 is TGTGCCAGCAGTTTAGGGACGAACGCTAACTATGGCTACACCTTC. Protein: CASSLGTNANYGYTF.

The chain employs TRBV12-3 or TRBV12-4 and TRBJ2-1; D call uncertain. Trimming pared 7 bases from V and 7 bases from J, leaving 14 bases between. This CDR3 spans 13 amino acids. CDR3 residues: CASKGVLGNEQFF. The CDR3 DNA reads as TGTGCCAGCAAAGGAGTGTTGGGGAATGAGCAGTTCTTC.

This clonotype came up many times. This chain joins TRBV12-3 or TRBV12-4 and TRBJ1-2, with a weak D call TRBD1 (6 bases). The CDR3 length is 16 residues. Trimming removed 5 bases at V and 4 bases at J, with 20 bases between. The CDR3 nucleotides are TGTGCCAGCAGTCGTAGACAGGCCCATAGGATCTATGGCTACACCTTC. It encodes CASSRRQAHRIYGYTF.

At least ten counts were recorded for this clonotype. V usage is TRBV28 and J usage is TRBJ2-3; TRBD2 matches at 14 bases. The CDR3 totals 17 residues. Trimming removed 1 base from V and 7 bases from J; junction bases left unmatched: 7. Germline values: CDR1 MDHEN, CDR2 SYDVKM. CDR3 region: CASSLSGTSGRLYTQYF. CDR3 sequence (DNA): TGTGCCAGCAGTTTATCCGGGACTAGCGGGAGATTGTATACGCAGTATTTT.

In its sample, this clonotype was seen many times. The chain couples TRBV7-2 to TRBJ2-3; 7 bases align to TRBD2. CDR1 SGHTA and CDR2 FQGNSA come from the germline V gene. Trimming at V came to 3 bases and at J to 2 bases, leaving 5 bases not matched to a gene. This CDR3 spans 15 amino acids. DNA for the CDR3: TGTGCCAGCAGCTTTGCCGGGAGGATCACAGATACGCAGTATTTT. Encoded protein: CASSFAGRITDTQYF.

The V call is TRBV19, the J call TRBJ2-7; TRBD2 aligns across 10 bases. The CDR3 is 15 residues long. J lost 1 base, V lost 7 bases, and 7 bases had no gene match. Germline V gives CDR1 LNHDA, CDR2 SQIVND (reference sequence). The CDR3 sequence: CASKSSGGSSYEQYF. In DNA, the CDR3 is TGTGCCAGTAAATCTAGCGGGGGATCATCCTACGAGCAGTACTTC.

This clonotype was observed a handful of times. The rearrangement uses TRBV12-3 or TRBV12-4 and TRBJ2-5; D might be TRBD2 (6 bases). The CDR3 totals 13 residues. Trimming took 5 bases from V and 5 from J, leaving 12 bases between them. For the CDR3, the DNA is TGTGCCAGCAGTCCGGGACTGGGGGAGACCCAGTACTTC. Its translation: CASSPGLGETQYF.

This clonotype has only one observation. The rearrangement links TRBV15 to TRBJ1-2, with unresolved D. The ends were cut back, 0 bases at V and 8 bases at J, with 10 bases in the middle. Germline V lookup: CDR1 LNHNV, CDR2 YYDKDF (reference sequence). This CDR3 contains 13 residues. The CDR3 coding sequence is TGTGCCACCAGCAGAGATATAACTAGGGGCTACACCTTC. It codes for CATSRDITRGYTF. Variable domain in full (rest from reference TRBV15 and TRBJ1-2): DAMVIQNPRYQVTQFGKPVTLSCSQTLNHNVMYWYQQKSSQAPKLLFHYYDKDFNNEADTPDNFQSRRPNTSFCFLDIRSPGLGDTAMYLCATSRDITRGYTFGSGTRLTVV.

The chain recombines TRBV4-3 with TRBJ2-2, with TRBD2 matching over 12 bases. The length of the CDR3 is 17 residues. Germline-derived CDR1 and CDR2 are LGHNA and YSLEER. V lost 0 bases, J lost 7 bases, and 6 bases stayed unmatched. The CDR3: CASSQEPTSGRGGELFF. The CDR3 DNA is TGCGCCAGCAGCCAAGAGCCGACTAGCGGGAGAGGCGGGGAGCTGTTTTTT.

This rearrangement joins TRBV7-8 to TRBJ1-1, with 11 bases identical to TRBD1. The CDR3 spans 15 residues. The V and J ends lost 2 bases and 5 bases, in that order; junction bases with no gene match: 4. Per germline, CDR1 SGHVS and CDR2 FQNEAQ. The CDR3 is CASSLYGDRGTEAFF. As DNA, the CDR3 is TGTGCCAGCAGCTTATATGGGGACAGGGGGACTGAAGCTTTCTTT.

This clonotype was seen a few times. The chain couples TRBV6-1 to TRBJ1-2; no firm D call. Per the germline V gene, CDR1 is MNHNS and CDR2 is SASEGT. Trimming stripped 7 bases from V and 8 bases from J, with 17 bases between. CDR3 length equals 13 residues. The CDR3 nucleotides read TGTGCCAGCACTGAGCGAGGTGTCGGAGGCTACACCTTC. It translates to CASTERGVGGYTF.